The clone carrying this T cell receptor (beta chain) was seen just once. The data originate from a study of cytomegalovirus exposure and HLA in healthy donors. Background on the study: T cells numbering about 180 million yielded 90 million to 140 million unique TCR beta sequences in an earlier analysis. There were approximately 81 million unique TCRs (from HLA-typed donors) in an early data release.

Unrecorded immune exposures were likely, despite nominal health at sampling. The CDR3 spans 16 residues. Trimming pared 0 bases from V and 0 bases from J, leaving 10 bases between. CDR1 LGHNA and CDR2 YSLEER come from the germline V gene. The PCR used 60 Vbeta and 13 Jbeta primers. Measured with immunoSEQ multiplex PCR; TCRdb has only the in-frame clones, and not every one. The sample has under 150,000 clones, approximately 72% seen once. This rearrangement joins TRBV4-3 to TRBJ2-3; tentatively, D is TRBD2 (7 bases). This TCR came from a human donor in good health. The source material was PBMCs. The CDR3 bases are TGCGCCAGCAGCCAAGATGAGGGGGGGAGCACAGATACGCAGTATTTT. Translating gives CASSQDEGGSTDTQYF.